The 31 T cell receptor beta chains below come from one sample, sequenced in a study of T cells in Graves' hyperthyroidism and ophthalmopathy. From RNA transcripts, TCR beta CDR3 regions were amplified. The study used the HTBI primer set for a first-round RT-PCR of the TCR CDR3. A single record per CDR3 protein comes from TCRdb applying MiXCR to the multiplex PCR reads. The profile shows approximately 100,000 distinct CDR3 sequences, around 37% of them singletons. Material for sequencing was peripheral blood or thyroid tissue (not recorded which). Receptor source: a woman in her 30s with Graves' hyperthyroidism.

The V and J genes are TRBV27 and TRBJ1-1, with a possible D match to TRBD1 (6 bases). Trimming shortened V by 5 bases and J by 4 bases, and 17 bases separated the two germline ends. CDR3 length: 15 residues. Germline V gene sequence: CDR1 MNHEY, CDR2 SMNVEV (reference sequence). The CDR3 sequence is CASSPLIQGFTEAFF. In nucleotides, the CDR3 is TGTGCCAGCAGTCCACTAATACAGGGTTTCACTGAAGCTTTCTTT.

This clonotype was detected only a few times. The CDR3 bases are TGTGCCAGCAATGAGCAGGTCGGAGATACGCAGTATTTT. Translating gives CASNEQVGDTQYF. V gene TRBV6-1 combines with J gene TRBJ2-3; D gene uncertain. This CDR3 region has 13 residues. Trimming took off 7 bases at V and 5 bases at J, with 13 bases between the two ends. Germline CDR1 reads MNHNS; CDR2 reads SASEGT.

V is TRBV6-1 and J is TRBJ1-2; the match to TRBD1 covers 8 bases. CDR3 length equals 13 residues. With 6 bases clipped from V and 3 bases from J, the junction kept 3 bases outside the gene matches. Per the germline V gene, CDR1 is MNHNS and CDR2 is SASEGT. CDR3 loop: CASSQGADYGYTF. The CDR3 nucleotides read TGTGCCAGCAGCCAGGGGGCGGACTATGGCTACACCTTC.

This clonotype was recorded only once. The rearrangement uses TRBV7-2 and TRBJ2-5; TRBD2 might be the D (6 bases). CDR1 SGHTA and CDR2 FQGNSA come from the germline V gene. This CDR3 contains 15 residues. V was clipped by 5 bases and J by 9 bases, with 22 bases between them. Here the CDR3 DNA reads TGTGCCAGCAGCAGGGCTAGTGGGAGCAGGGAGGCCCAGTACTTC. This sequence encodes CASSRASGSREAQYF.

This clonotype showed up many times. The CDR3 nucleotides read TGTGCCAGCAGTACCGGACTAGCGGGAGTGGGGGAGCAGTACTTC. The encoded protein is CASSTGLAGVGEQYF. The chain carries TRBV27 and TRBJ2-7, with 13 bases fitting TRBD2. Germline-derived CDR1 and CDR2 are MNHEY and SMNVEV (reference sequence). The CDR3 sequence is 15 residues long. J lost 7 bases, V lost 5 bases, and 8 bases had no gene match.

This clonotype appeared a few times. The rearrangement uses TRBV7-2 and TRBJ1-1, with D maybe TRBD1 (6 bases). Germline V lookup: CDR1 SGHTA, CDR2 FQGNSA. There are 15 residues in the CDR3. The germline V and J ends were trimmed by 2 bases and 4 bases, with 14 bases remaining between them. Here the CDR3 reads CASSLYGRGSTEAFF. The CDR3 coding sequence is TGTGCCAGCAGCTTATACGGCAGGGGTTCCACTGAAGCTTTCTTT.

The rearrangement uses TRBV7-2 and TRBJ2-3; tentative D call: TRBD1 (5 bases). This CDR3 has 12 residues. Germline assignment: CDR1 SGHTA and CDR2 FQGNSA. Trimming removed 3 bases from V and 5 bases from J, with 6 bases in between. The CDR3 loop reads CASSFREDTQYF. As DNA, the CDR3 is TGTGCCAGCAGCTTCAGGGAAGATACGCAGTATTTT. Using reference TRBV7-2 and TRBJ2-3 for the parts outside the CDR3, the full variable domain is GAGVSQSPSNKVTEKGKDVELRCDPISGHTALYWYRQSLGQGLEFLIYFQGNSAPDKSGLPSDRFSAERTGGSVSTLTIQRTQQEDSAVYLCASSFREDTQYFGPGTRLTVL.

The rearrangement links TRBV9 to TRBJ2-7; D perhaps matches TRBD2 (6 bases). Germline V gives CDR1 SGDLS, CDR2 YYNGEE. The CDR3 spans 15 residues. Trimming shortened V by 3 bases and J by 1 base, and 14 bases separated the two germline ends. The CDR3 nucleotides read TGTGCCAGCAGCGAGGGCGGGGCGACTTCCTACGAGCAGTACTTC. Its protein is CASSEGGATSYEQYF.

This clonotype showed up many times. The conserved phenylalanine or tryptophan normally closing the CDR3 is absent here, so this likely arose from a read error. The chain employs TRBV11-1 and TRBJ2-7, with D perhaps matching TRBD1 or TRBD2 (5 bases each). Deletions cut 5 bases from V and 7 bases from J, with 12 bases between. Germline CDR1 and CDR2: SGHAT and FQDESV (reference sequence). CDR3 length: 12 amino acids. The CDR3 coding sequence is TGTGCCAGCAGCCAAGATTGGGGGGAGCAGTACCTC. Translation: CASSQDWGEQYL.

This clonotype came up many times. CDR3 sequence (DNA): TGTGCCAGCAGCCCGCGAGGGGGCTTAAACGAGCAGTACTTC. Translating it yields CASSPRGGLNEQYF. The chain is built from TRBV7-8 and TRBJ2-7; 7 nucleotides align to TRBD1. Germline CDR1 SGHVS, CDR2 FQNEAQ. Trimming cost V 5 bases and J 5 bases; bases outside gene matches: 9. The CDR3 runs 14 residues.

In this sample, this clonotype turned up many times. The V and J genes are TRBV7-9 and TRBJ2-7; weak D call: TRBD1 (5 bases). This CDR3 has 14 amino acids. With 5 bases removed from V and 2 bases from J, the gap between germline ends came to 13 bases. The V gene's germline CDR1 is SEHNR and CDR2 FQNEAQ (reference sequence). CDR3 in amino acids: CASSGQDSPYEQYF. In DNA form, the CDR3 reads TGTGCCAGCAGCGGACAAGACAGCCCCTACGAGCAGTACTTC.

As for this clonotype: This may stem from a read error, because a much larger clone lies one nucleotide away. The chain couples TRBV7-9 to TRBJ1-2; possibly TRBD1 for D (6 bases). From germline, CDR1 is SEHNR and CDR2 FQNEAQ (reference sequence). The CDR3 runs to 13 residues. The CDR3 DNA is TGTGCCAGCGGCCTTGGGGGGGGCTATGGCTACGCCTTC. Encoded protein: CASGLGGGYGYAF.

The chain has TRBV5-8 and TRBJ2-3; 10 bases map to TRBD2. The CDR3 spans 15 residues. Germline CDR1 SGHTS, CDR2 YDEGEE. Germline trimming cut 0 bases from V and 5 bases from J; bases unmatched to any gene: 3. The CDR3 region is CASSLVLAGLDTQYF. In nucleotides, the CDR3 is TGTGCCAGCAGCTTGGTACTAGCGGGACTAGATACGCAGTATTTT. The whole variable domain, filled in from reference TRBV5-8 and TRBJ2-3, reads EAGVTQSPTHLIKTRGQQATLRCSPISGHTSVYWYQQALGLGLQFLLWYDEGEERNRGNFPPRFSGRQFPNYSSELNVNALELEDSALYLCASSLVLAGLDTQYFGPGTRLTVL.

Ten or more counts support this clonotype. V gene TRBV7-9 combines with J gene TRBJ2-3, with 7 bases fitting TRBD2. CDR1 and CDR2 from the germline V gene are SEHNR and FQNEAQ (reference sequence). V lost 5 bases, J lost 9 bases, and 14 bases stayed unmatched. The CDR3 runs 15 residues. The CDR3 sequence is CASSLAGVREATQYF. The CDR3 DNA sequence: TGTGCCAGCAGCCTCGCGGGGGTGCGGGAAGCAACGCAGTATTTT.

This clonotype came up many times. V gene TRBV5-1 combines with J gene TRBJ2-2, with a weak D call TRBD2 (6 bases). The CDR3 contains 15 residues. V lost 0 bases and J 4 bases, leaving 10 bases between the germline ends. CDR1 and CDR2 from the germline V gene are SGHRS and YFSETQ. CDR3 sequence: CASSLGGAGTGELFF. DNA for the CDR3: TGCGCCAGCAGCTTGGGAGGAGCGGGCACCGGGGAGCTGTTTTTT.

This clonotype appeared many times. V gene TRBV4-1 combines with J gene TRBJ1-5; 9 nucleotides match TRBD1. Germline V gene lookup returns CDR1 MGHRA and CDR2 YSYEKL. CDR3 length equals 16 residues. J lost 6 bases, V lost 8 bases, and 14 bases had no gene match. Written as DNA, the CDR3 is TGCGCCAGCGCGGACCGGGACAGGGTCTTCCGTCAGCCCCAGCATTTT. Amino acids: CASADRDRVFRQPQHF.

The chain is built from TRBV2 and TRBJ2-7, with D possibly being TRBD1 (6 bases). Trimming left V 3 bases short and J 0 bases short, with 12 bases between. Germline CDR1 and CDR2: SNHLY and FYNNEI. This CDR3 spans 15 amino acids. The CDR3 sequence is CASSDRTASSYEQYF. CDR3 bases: TGTGCCAGCAGTGACCGGACAGCAAGCTCCTACGAGCAGTACTTC.

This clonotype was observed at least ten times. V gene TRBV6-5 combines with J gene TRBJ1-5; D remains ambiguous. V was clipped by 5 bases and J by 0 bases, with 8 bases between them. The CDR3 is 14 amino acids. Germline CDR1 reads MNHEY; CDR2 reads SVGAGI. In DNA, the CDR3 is TGTGCCAGCAGTGTCCTCTATAGCAATCAGCCCCAGCATTTT. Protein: CASSVLYSNQPQHF.

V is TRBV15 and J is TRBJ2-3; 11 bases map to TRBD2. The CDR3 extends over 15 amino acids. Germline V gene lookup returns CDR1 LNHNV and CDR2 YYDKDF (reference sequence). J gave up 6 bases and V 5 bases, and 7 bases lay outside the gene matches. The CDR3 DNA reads TGTGCCACCAGCGGAACTAGCGGGAGCGGGGATACGCAGTATTTT. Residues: CATSGTSGSGDTQYF.

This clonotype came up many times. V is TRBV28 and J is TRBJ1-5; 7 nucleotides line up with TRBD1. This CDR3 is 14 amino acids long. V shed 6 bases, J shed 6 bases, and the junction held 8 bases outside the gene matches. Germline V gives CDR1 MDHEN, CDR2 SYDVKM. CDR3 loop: CASSSQGIGQPQHF. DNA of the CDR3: TGTGCCAGCAGCTCACAGGGGATTGGTCAGCCCCAGCATTTT. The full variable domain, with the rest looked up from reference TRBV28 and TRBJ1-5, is DVKVTQSSRYLVKRTGEKVFLECVQDMDHENMFWYRQDPGLGLRLIYFSYDVKMKEKGDIPEGYSVSREKKERFSLILESASTNQTSMYLCASSSQGIGQPQHFGDGTRLSIL.

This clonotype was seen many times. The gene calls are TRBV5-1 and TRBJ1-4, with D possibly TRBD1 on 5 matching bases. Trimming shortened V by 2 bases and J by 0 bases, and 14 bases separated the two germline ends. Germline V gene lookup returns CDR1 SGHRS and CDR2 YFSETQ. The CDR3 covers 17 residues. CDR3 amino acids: CASSFQGRAATNEKLFF. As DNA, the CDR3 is TGCGCCAGCAGCTTCCAGGGCCGAGCCGCAACTAATGAAAAACTGTTTTTT.

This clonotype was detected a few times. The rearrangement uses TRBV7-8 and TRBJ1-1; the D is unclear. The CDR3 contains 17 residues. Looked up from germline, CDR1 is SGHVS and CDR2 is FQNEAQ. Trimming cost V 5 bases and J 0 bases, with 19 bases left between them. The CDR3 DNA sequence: TGTGCCAGCAGCCCTCACGACGGAAGCACTATGAACACTGAAGCTTTCTTT. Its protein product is CASSPHDGSTMNTEAFF.

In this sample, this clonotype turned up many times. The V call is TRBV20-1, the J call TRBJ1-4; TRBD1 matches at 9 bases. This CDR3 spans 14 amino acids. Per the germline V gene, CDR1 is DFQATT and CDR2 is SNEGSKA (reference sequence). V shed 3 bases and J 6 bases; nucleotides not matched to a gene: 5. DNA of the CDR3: TGCAGTGCTAGTACAGGGGGCACGGATGAAAAACTGTTTTTT. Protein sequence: CSASTGGTDEKLFF.

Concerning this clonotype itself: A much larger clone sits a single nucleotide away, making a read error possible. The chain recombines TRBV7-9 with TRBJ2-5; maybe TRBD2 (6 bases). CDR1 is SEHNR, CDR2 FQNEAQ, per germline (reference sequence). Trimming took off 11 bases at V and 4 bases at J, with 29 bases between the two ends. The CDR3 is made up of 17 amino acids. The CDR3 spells CAGNTGTYEGTRETQYF. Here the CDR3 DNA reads TGTGCCGGCAATACCGGGACTTACGAGGGGACGCGAGAGACCCAGTACTTC.

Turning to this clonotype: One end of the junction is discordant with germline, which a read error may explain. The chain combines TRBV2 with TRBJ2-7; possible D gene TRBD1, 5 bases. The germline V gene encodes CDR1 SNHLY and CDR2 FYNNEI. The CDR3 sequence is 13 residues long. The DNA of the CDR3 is TGTGCCGGCAGTCACGGACGGACATACGAGCAGTACTTC. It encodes CAGSHGRTYEQYF.

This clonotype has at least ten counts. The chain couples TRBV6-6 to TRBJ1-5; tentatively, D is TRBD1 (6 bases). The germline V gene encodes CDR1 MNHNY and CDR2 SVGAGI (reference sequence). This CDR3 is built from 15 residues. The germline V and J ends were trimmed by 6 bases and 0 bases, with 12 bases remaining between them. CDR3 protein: CASRLSGDSNQPQHF. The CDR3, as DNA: TGTGCCAGCAGACTATCAGGGGATAGCAATCAGCCCCAGCATTTT.

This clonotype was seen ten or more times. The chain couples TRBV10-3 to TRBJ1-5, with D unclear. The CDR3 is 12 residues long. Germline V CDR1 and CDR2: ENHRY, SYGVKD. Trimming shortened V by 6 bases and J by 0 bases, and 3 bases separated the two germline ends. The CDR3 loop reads CAISHSNQPQHF. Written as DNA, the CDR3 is TGTGCCATCAGCCATAGCAATCAGCCCCAGCATTTT.

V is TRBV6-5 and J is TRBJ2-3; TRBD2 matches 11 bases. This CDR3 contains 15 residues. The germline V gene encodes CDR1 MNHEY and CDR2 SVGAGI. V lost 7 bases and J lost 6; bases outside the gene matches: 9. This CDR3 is CASNYRLAGGDTQYF. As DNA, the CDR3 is TGTGCCAGCAATTATCGGCTAGCGGGAGGCGATACGCAGTATTTT.

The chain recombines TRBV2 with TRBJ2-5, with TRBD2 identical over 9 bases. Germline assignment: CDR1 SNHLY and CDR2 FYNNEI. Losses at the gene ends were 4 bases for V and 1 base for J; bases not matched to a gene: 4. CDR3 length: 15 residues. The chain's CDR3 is CASSGGTSTQETQYF. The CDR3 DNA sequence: TGTGCCAGCAGTGGCGGGACTAGCACCCAAGAGACCCAGTACTTC.

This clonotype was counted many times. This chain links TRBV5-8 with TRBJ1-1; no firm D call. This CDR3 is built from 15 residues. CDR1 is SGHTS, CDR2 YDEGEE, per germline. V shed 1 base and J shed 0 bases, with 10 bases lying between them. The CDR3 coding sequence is TGTGCCAGCAGCTTGAAAGGCCAACTGAACACTGAAGCTTTCTTT. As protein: CASSLKGQLNTEAFF.

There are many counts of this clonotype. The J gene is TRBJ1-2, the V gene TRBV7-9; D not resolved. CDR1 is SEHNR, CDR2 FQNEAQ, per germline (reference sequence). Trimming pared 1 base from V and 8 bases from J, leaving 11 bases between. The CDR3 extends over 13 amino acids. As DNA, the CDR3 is TGTGCCAGCAGCTTAGAAAACTCGAGGGGCTACACCTTC. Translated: CASSLENSRGYTF.